Listed here are 8 T cell receptor beta chains from one sample, sequenced in a study of cytomegalovirus exposure and HLA in healthy donors listed by TCRdb under 2017. Receptor amplification or capture employed the immunoSEQ multiplex PCR assay. A mixture of 60 forward primers for TCR Vbeta segments and 13 reverse primers for TCR Jbeta segments was used in the multiplex PCR. This is the immuneACCESS table as TCRdb keeps it, with only in-frame sequences that have V and J called. A part of the clones is gone; compared with another copy, unresolved V genes explain less than half, and the rest is unexplained. The sample table records 90,000 to 100,000 clones; about 81% of these occur just once. Jointly, the top ten make up approximately 1.5% of the sample. Sequencing used PBMCs. Receptors originate from a man in his forties or fifties in good health and CMV-seronegative.

This clone was counted only a few times. V usage is TRBV7-2 and J usage is TRBJ2-1; D might be TRBD2 (6 bases). Per germline, CDR1 SGHTA and CDR2 FQGNSA. The CDR3 has 17 amino acids. V lost 2 bases and J 7 bases, leaving 21 bases between the germline ends. The CDR3 bases are TGTGCCAGCAGCTTACCCATCTTTGCAGGGAGGTTTAATGAGCAGTTCTTC. It specifies CASSLPIFAGRFNEQFF.

The chain has TRBV27 and TRBJ2-2; D is uncertain. V was pared by 2 bases and J by 3 bases, with 4 bases between. Per germline, CDR1 MNHEY and CDR2 SMNVEV (reference sequence). This CDR3 contains 13 residues. In DNA, the CDR3 is TGTGCCAGCAGTTTAGGCTACACCGGGGAGCTGTTTTTT. Its translation is CASSLGYTGELFF.

V gene TRBV5-5 combines with J gene TRBJ2-1; 9 bases match TRBD2. Per germline, CDR1 SGHKS and CDR2 YYEKEE (reference sequence). CDR3 size: 15 residues. V was pared by 2 bases and J by 12 bases, with 12 bases of the junction left unmatched. CDR3 sequence (DNA): TGTGCCAGCAGCTTTCGCGGGGGGGCGGGGGAGGCGCAGTTCTTC. It translates to CASSFRGGAGEAQFF.

This rearrangement joins TRBV4-1 to TRBJ1-2; TRBD1 is a possible D gene (6 bases). Germline V gene sequence: CDR1 MGHRA, CDR2 YSYEKL. V shed 0 bases and J shed 4 bases, with 15 bases lying between them. The CDR3 is made up of 16 amino acids. The CDR3 here is CASSQDNTGSIYGYTF. As DNA, the CDR3 is TGCGCCAGCAGCCAAGATAATACAGGGTCCATCTATGGCTACACCTTC.

This chain joins TRBV5-5 and TRBJ1-4; D remains unclear. The germline V gene has CDR1 SGHKS and CDR2 YYEKEE (reference sequence). This CDR3 is 14 amino acids long. V dropped 1 base and J dropped 5 bases, with 9 bases sitting between them. CDR3 residues: CASSLSQNNEKLFF. The CDR3 DNA sequence: TGTGCCAGCAGCTTGAGTCAGAACAATGAAAAACTGTTTTTT.

CDR3 sequence (DNA): TGTGCCAGTAGTATCACGGGAGATAATCAGCCCCAGCATTTT. Protein product: CASSITGDNQPQHF. V and J are TRBV19 and TRBJ1-5; D remains unclear. Trimming took off 3 bases at V and 4 bases at J, with 10 bases between the two ends. The CDR3 has 14 residues. Looked up from germline, CDR1 is LNHDA and CDR2 is SQIVND (reference sequence).

In its sample, this clone was seen a few times. The J gene is TRBJ1-5, the V gene TRBV19; 8 bases are a match to TRBD1. V lost 5 bases, J lost 6 bases, and 9 bases stayed unmatched. The germline gives CDR1 LNHDA, CDR2 SQIVND (reference sequence). The CDR3 spans 15 residues. CDR3 protein: CASSSQGGVGQPQHF. As DNA, the CDR3 is TGTGCCAGTAGTTCACAGGGGGGGGTGGGTCAGCCCCAGCATTTT.

The chain uses TRBV18 and TRBJ2-1; 10 bases match TRBD2. V shed 6 bases and J 6 bases; nucleotides not matched to a gene: 11. Germline values: CDR1 KGHSH, CDR2 LQKENI. This CDR3 comprises 16 residues. Here the CDR3 reads CASSEAGSGGANEQFF. Here the CDR3 DNA reads TGTGCCAGCTCCGAAGCCGGGAGCGGGGGGGCCAATGAGCAGTTCTTC.